Presented here are 29 T cell receptor beta chains from one specimen sequenced in a study of cytomegalovirus exposure and HLA in healthy donors. In the PCR, 60 Vbeta and 13 Jbeta primers were used. Measured with immunoSEQ multiplex PCR; TCRdb has only the in-frame clones, and not every one. The top ten hold 4.9% of the sample, which has about 140,000 clones, approximately 80% seen once. Specimen: PBMCs. These receptors all come from a woman aged 45 to 65 in good health and CMV-seronegative.

The V and J genes are TRBV29-1 and TRBJ2-7; D might be TRBD2 (7 bases). V lost 3 bases, J lost 2 bases, and 11 bases lay in between. The CDR3 spans 13 residues. CDR1 and CDR2 from the germline V gene are SQVTM and ANQGSEA. CDR3 loop: CSVEGGATYEQYF. CDR3 sequence (DNA): TGCAGCGTTGAGGGGGGGGCGACCTACGAGCAGTACTTC.

V gene TRBV4-3 combines with J gene TRBJ1-1; unclear D gene. The CDR3 has 12 residues. V lost 0 bases and J lost 11, with 10 bases in between. In germline, CDR1 is LGHNA, CDR2 YSLEER. CDR3 nucleotide sequence: TGCGCCAGCAGCCAAGATGGCGTGGAGGCTTTCTTT. This encodes CASSQDGVEAFF.

This chain connects TRBV4-3 to TRBJ2-7, with 11 bases aligning to TRBD1. This CDR3 has 14 residues. After removal of 4 bases from V and 3 bases from J, the junction contained 2 bases not matched to a gene. Looked up from germline, CDR1 is LGHNA and CDR2 is YSLEER. CDR3 coding DNA: TGCGCCAGCAGCCCGGGGACAGGGGGCTACGAGCAGTACTTC. It translates to CASSPGTGGYEQYF.

The chain employs TRBV9 and TRBJ1-3; D not certain. V lost 0 bases and J lost 0, with 13 bases in between. CDR1 is SGDLS and CDR2 is YYNGEE in the germline V gene. CDR3 length equals 17 residues. CDR3 in amino acids: CASSVGEGRSSGNTIYF. DNA for the CDR3: TGTGCCAGCAGCGTAGGAGAGGGCAGGAGCTCTGGAAACACCATATATTTT.

V is TRBV29-1 and J is TRBJ2-3; possible D gene TRBD1, 6 bases. This CDR3 is built from 15 residues. The germline gives CDR1 SQVTM, CDR2 ANQGSEA. Trimming took 2 bases from V and 3 from J, leaving 15 bases between them. The CDR3 loop reads CSVEFEGVGTDTQYF. In DNA, the CDR3 is TGCAGCGTTGAATTCGAGGGGGTGGGAACAGATACGCAGTATTTT.

The chain is built from TRBV4-3 and TRBJ1-4, with a possible D match to TRBD1 (6 bases). The CDR3 contains 16 residues. Germline V CDR1 and CDR2: LGHNA, YSLEER. Trimming cost V 0 bases and J 7 bases, with 15 bases left between them. The CDR3 DNA sequence: TGCGCCAGCAGCCAAGATGGCAGGGAGGGGGGTGAAAAACTGTTTTTT. Translation gives CASSQDGREGGEKLFF.

The chain joins TRBV19 to TRBJ1-1, with TRBD1 identical over 7 bases. CDR1 and CDR2 (germline): LNHDA, SQIVND (reference sequence). Trimming removed 7 bases from V and 1 base from J; junction bases left unmatched: 12. The CDR3 length is 16 residues. Here the CDR3 DNA reads TGTGCCAGTATCTCGATGACAGGGAGAAGGAACACTGAAGCTTTCTTT. Amino acid sequence: CASISMTGRRNTEAFF. Full variable domain (missing parts from reference TRBV19 and TRBJ1-1): DGGITQSPKYLFRKEGQNVTLSCEQNLNHDAMYWYRQDPGQGLRLIYYSQIVNDFQKGDIAEGYSVSREKKESFPLTVTSAQKNPTAFYLCASISMTGRRNTEAFFGQGTRLTVV.

The chain uses TRBV4-1 and TRBJ1-1; D is unresolved. Trimming pared 0 bases from V and 6 bases from J, leaving 8 bases between. The CDR3 is 13 residues long. Germline lookup yields CDR1 MGHRA and CDR2 YSYEKL. The chain's CDR3 is CASSQEAGSEAFF. The CDR3 DNA follows: TGCGCCAGCAGCCAAGAGGCGGGTTCTGAAGCTTTCTTT.

The chain employs TRBV19 and TRBJ1-1, with 7 bases aligning to TRBD1. The CDR3 is 14 residues long. Germline CDR1 and CDR2: LNHDA and SQIVND (reference sequence). Trimming cost V 3 bases and J 6 bases; bases outside gene matches: 7. The DNA of the CDR3 is TGTGCCAGTAGTATGGATACAGGGGAAGCTGAAGCTTTCTTT. Translation: CASSMDTGEAEAFF.

The chain is built from TRBV4-3 and TRBJ2-7; 7 positions agree with TRBD2. J was trimmed by 4 bases and V by 2 bases; bases with no gene match: 8. Germline assignment: CDR1 LGHNA and CDR2 YSLEER. The CDR3 consists of 15 residues. CDR3 nucleotides: TGCGCCAGCAGCCAATCTAGCGGACGGGGTTACGAGCAGTACTTC. Its protein product is CASSQSSGRGYEQYF.

The chain recombines TRBV5-1 with TRBJ2-3, with 13 nucleotides matching TRBD2. V was pared by 8 bases and J by 1 base, with 1 base of the junction left unmatched. CDR1 and CDR2 from the germline V gene are SGHRS and YFSETQ. The CDR3 has 14 residues. The CDR3 sequence is CASTSGGGTDTQYF. The CDR3, as DNA: TGCGCCAGTACTAGCGGGGGGGGCACAGATACGCAGTATTTT.

The chain has TRBV7-2 and TRBJ2-3; 7 nucleotides agree with TRBD2. V gave up 5 bases and J gave up 1 base; unmatched junction bases: 6. Germline V gene data show CDR1 as SGHTA and CDR2 as FQGNSA. The CDR3 runs 15 residues. DNA of the CDR3: TGTGCCAGCAGCCTCGGACTAGGCGGCACAGATACGCAGTATTTT. Its protein is CASSLGLGGTDTQYF.

The V gene is TRBV10-3, the J gene TRBJ2-7, with D tentatively TRBD1 (6 bases). Germline-derived CDR1 and CDR2 are ENHRY and SYGVKD. The CDR3 totals 15 residues. Trimming stripped 2 bases from V and 3 bases from J, with 14 bases between. The CDR3 sequence is CAISEGPDRGYEQYF. Here the CDR3 DNA reads TGTGCCATCAGTGAGGGTCCGGACAGAGGCTACGAGCAGTACTTC.

This clone was seen only once. This chain links TRBV6-1 with TRBJ2-7; no reliable D call. There are 11 residues in the CDR3. Between the trimmed V and J ends, which lost 8 bases and 6 bases, there was a span of 11 bases. Germline V gene lookup returns CDR1 MNHNS and CDR2 SASEGT. The CDR3 coding sequence is TGTGCCAGCCTCGAGAGTGTCGAGCAGTACTTC. Its protein is CASLESVEQYF.

The gene calls are TRBV19 and TRBJ1-4; the D gene is possibly TRBD1 (5 bases). The CDR3 consists of 13 residues. V lost 4 bases and J 8 bases, leaving 11 bases between the germline ends. Germline-derived CDR1 and CDR2 are LNHDA and SQIVND (reference sequence). The CDR3 sequence: CASSTPWGEKLFF. DNA of the CDR3: TGTGCCAGTAGTACCCCGTGGGGCGAAAAACTGTTTTTT.

This clone has just one count. The rearrangement uses TRBV6-6 and TRBJ1-2; possibly TRBD1 for D (6 bases). The CDR3 is 14 residues long. Trimming took off 6 bases at V and 3 bases at J, with 14 bases between the two ends. Per the germline V gene, CDR1 is MNHNY and CDR2 is SVGAGI (reference sequence). CDR3 DNA: TGTGCCAGCAGACCCGACAGGACCGACTATGGCTACACCTTC. Protein product: CASRPDRTDYGYTF.

The rearrangement links TRBV19 to TRBJ2-3; D gene ambiguous. Germline CDR1 LNHDA, CDR2 SQIVND (reference sequence). The CDR3 contains 13 residues. V was shortened by 5 bases and J by 6 bases, with 12 bases between the two germline ends. CDR3 DNA: TGTGCCAGTAGTCCGGCAGGTACCGATACGCAGTATTTT. Translation: CASSPAGTDTQYF.

This clone turned up a few times. The rearrangement joins TRBV7-6 to TRBJ2-7; perhaps TRBD1 as D (6 bases). Germline CDR1 SGHVS, CDR2 FNYEAQ. The CDR3 extends over 15 amino acids. V was shortened by 1 base and J by 2 bases, with 12 bases between the two germline ends. CDR3 residues: CASSLDAGVPYEQYF. CDR3 DNA: TGTGCCAGCAGCTTAGATGCAGGGGTTCCCTACGAGCAGTACTTC.

Here the CDR3 reads CSAKRGQVLSEAFF. For the CDR3, the DNA is TGCAGCGCAAAAAGGGGACAGGTCCTTTCTGAAGCTTTCTTT. This chain joins TRBV29-1 and TRBJ1-1, with 8 bases aligning to TRBD1. Germline V gene sequence: CDR1 SQVTM, CDR2 ANQGSEA. The CDR3 has 14 amino acids. V dropped 7 bases and J dropped 6; count of bases not matched to a gene: 13.

The CDR3 sequence: CASSGLRGGYETQYF. DNA for the CDR3: TGTGCCAGCAGTGGCTTGCGGGGGGGTTACGAGACCCAGTACTTC. The V and J genes are TRBV2 and TRBJ2-5; 9 bases agree with TRBD2. In germline, CDR1 is SNHLY, CDR2 FYNNEI. This CDR3 is 15 amino acids long. Unmatched junction bases numbered 8, after V lost 4 bases and J lost 5 bases.

This sequence joins TRBV5-1 and TRBJ2-2, with a tentative D call TRBD1 (8 bases). Trimming removed 0 bases at V and 4 bases at J, with 19 bases between. The CDR3 runs to 18 residues. Per the germline V gene, CDR1 is SGHRS and CDR2 is YFSETQ. CDR3: CASSLGGGRGPSTGELFF. Here the CDR3 DNA reads TGCGCCAGCAGCTTGGGGGGGGGCAGGGGGCCCTCCACCGGGGAGCTGTTTTTT.

This rearrangement joins TRBV5-1 to TRBJ2-7; TRBD1 agrees at 7 bases. Trimming at V came to 3 bases and at J to 2 bases, leaving 11 bases not matched to a gene. The germline CDR1 and CDR2 sequences are SGHRS and YFSETQ. This CDR3 has 16 residues. In DNA form, the CDR3 reads TGCGCCAGCAGCTCATCAAGGACAGGTCCCACCTACGAGCAGTACTTC. Its protein is CASSSSRTGPTYEQYF.

The chain couples TRBV11-2 to TRBJ2-7; 7 bases line up with TRBD1. Germline loops: CDR1 SGHAT, CDR2 FQNNGV. The CDR3 is 15 amino acids. The ends lost 4 bases at V and 4 bases at J; junction bases unmatched: 10. In DNA, the CDR3 is TGTGCCAGCAGCTCGATATCGGGACAGTATTACGAGCAGTACTTC. Encoded protein: CASSSISGQYYEQYF.

The chain carries TRBV9 and TRBJ2-4, with D possibly being TRBD2 (5 bases). Per the germline V gene, CDR1 is SGDLS and CDR2 is YYNGEE. The CDR3 runs to 14 residues. V gave up 4 bases and J gave up 3 bases, with 11 bases separating them. The CDR3: CASSSGLFKNIQYF. CDR3 bases: TGTGCCAGCAGCTCAGGACTTTTCAAAAACATTCAGTACTTC.

The V and J genes are TRBV5-5 and TRBJ2-5, with TRBD2 matching over 7 bases. The V gene end was trimmed by 4 bases and the J gene end by 2 bases; junction bases not matched to a gene: 8. The CDR3 contains 15 residues. Germline V gene sequence: CDR1 SGHKS, CDR2 YYEKEE (reference sequence). CDR3 sequence reads: CASSPGPGGQETQYF. The CDR3 bases are TGTGCCAGCAGCCCCGGTCCCGGGGGGCAAGAGACCCAGTACTTC. The full variable domain, completed using reference TRBV5-5 and TRBJ2-5, is DAGVTQSPTHLIKTRGQQVTLRCSPISGHKSVSWYQQVLGQGPQFIFQYYEKEERGRGNFPDRFSARQFPNYSSELNVNALLLGDSALYLCASSPGPGGQETQYFGPGTRLLVL.

The chain is built from TRBV5-8 and TRBJ1-4; weak D call: TRBD1 (6 bases). Germline V gene data show CDR1 as SGHTS and CDR2 as YDEGEE. Trimming took off 0 bases at V and 10 bases at J, with 16 bases between the two ends. CDR3 length equals 15 residues. CDR3: CASSLARGAGGKLFF. DNA of the CDR3: TGTGCCAGCAGCTTGGCCCGGGGGGCCGGCGGAAAACTGTTTTTT. Complete variable domain (other parts from reference TRBV5-8 and TRBJ1-4): EAGVTQSPTHLIKTRGQQATLRCSPISGHTSVYWYQQALGLGLQFLLWYDEGEERNRGNFPPRFSGRQFPNYSSELNVNALELEDSALYLCASSLARGAGGKLFFGSGTQLSVL.

The chain links TRBV18 to TRBJ1-5, with D unclear. This CDR3 is built from 14 residues. The germline gives CDR1 KGHSH, CDR2 LQKENI. V was trimmed by 4 bases and J by 1 base, leaving 8 bases between them. The CDR3 bases are TGTGCCAGCTCACTGTCCGGGAGCAATCAGCCCCAGCATTTT. It codes for CASSLSGSNQPQHF.

The chain uses TRBV6-4 and TRBJ1-4, with TRBD1 as a possible D gene (5 bases). Germline V gene lookup returns CDR1 MRHNA and CDR2 SNTAGT. Deletions cut 3 bases from V and 8 bases from J, with 16 bases between. This CDR3 is built from 15 residues. CDR3 sequence reads: CASSEVGGRGEKLFF. The CDR3 nucleotides are TGTGCCAGCAGTGAAGTCGGGGGACGGGGAGAAAAACTGTTTTTT.

The V and J genes are TRBV19 and TRBJ2-1, with TRBD1 as a possible D gene (6 bases). Trimming left V 4 bases short and J 1 base short, with 8 bases between. Germline CDR1 and CDR2: LNHDA and SQIVND (reference sequence). This CDR3 has 14 residues. CDR3 sequence (DNA): TGTGCCAGTAGTAAGGGGGAGTCCTACAATGAGCAGTTCTTC. This sequence encodes CASSKGESYNEQFF.